The 6 T cell receptor beta chains given below trace back to one sample, sequenced in a study of vaccination effects on CD4 cells after COVID-19. These receptors lack a known antigen. TCRdb's copy holds only in-frame clones and misses some; the assay was immunoSEQ multiplex PCR. This sample yields about 41,000 clones, of which 70% to 85% are seen a single time; roughly 3.1% belongs to the top ten. Viral peptide pools were used in the ViraFEST assay to expand antigen-specific CD4+ T cells, and sequencing came afterward. Culture lasted roughly 9 days before CD4+ T cell isolation. Nucleocapsid antibodies stayed negative before and after vaccination, showing no earlier SARS-CoV-2 infection. The sequencing used CD4+ T cells from PBMCs cultured with HCoV-NL63 spike peptides, collected before COVID-19 vaccination. The receptors were sampled from a human donor who received a COVID-19 vaccine.

This clone was picked up one time. J is TRBJ2-1 and V is TRBV29-1, with 11 bases matching TRBD1. CDR1 SQVTM and CDR2 ANQGSEA come from the germline V gene. This CDR3 is built from 15 residues. Trimming cost V 3 bases and J 7 bases; bases outside gene matches: 8. The CDR3 region is CSVERGTGGVNEQFF. Here the CDR3 DNA reads TGCAGCGTTGAGAGAGGGACAGGGGGGGTAAATGAGCAGTTCTTC.

The chain joins TRBV19 to TRBJ1-6; D gene ambiguous. Per germline, CDR1 LNHDA and CDR2 SQIVND (reference sequence). The CDR3 is made up of 15 amino acids. Trimming shortened V by 6 bases and J by 5 bases, and 14 bases separated the two germline ends. CDR3 region: CASSPSAANNSPLHF. CDR3 DNA: TGTGCCAGTAGCCCCTCGGCAGCTAATAATTCACCCCTCCACTTT.

The rearrangement links TRBV5-8 to TRBJ2-1; TRBD1 agrees at 7 bases. This CDR3 has 15 amino acids. Germline V gives CDR1 SGHTS, CDR2 YDEGEE. The junction had 9 bases not matched to a gene; V was cut back by 4 bases and J by 5 bases. Here the CDR3 DNA reads TGTGCCAGCAGCCCCGATTTACAGGGGAACAATGAGCAGTTCTTC. Amino acids: CASSPDLQGNNEQFF.

The chain couples TRBV18 to TRBJ1-6; D might be TRBD1 (5 bases). The CDR3 loop spans 13 amino acids. Per the germline V gene, CDR1 is KGHSH and CDR2 is LQKENI. The V end lost 3 bases, the J end lost 7 bases, and 7 bases lay between the germline ends. CDR3 residues: CASSPGANSPLHF. For the CDR3, the DNA is TGTGCCAGCTCACCTGGGGCGAATTCACCCCTCCACTTT.

The chain links TRBV5-1 to TRBJ2-7; 10 bases map to TRBD1. The germline gives CDR1 SGHRS, CDR2 YFSETQ. The CDR3 runs 15 residues. Unmatched junction bases numbered 7, after V lost 3 bases and J lost 4 bases. The CDR3 reads CASSYLPGQGYEQYV. CDR3 nucleotides: TGCGCCAGCAGCTACTTGCCGGGACAGGGGTACGAGCAGTACGTC.

This chain connects TRBV2 to TRBJ2-2, with 8 bases lining up with TRBD1. This CDR3 contains 15 residues. V shed 9 bases and J 1 base; nucleotides not matched to a gene: 7. In germline, CDR1 is SNHLY, CDR2 FYNNEI. In nucleotides, the CDR3 is TGTGCCAGTAAGACCGGGACAGGGAACACCGGGGAGCTGTTTTTT. The encoded protein is CASKTGTGNTGELFF. The full variable domain, completed using reference TRBV2 and TRBJ2-2, is EPEVTQTPSHQVTQMGQEVILRCVPISNHLYFYWYRQILGQKVEFLVSFYNNEISEKSEIFDDQFSVERPDGSNFTLKIRSTKLEDSAMYFCASKTGTGNTGELFFGEGSRLTVL.